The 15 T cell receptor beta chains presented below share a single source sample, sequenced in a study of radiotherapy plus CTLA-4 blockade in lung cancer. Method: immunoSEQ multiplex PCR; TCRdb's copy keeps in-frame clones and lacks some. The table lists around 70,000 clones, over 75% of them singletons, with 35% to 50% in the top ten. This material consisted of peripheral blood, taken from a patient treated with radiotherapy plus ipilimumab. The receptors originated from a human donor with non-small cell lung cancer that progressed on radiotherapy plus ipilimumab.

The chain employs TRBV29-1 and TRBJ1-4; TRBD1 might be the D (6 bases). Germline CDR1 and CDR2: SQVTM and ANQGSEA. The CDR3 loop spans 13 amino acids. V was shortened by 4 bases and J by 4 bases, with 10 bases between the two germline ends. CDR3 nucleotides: TGCAGCGTTGGGGGGCAGGGTAATGAAAAACTGTTTTTT. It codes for CSVGGQGNEKLFF.

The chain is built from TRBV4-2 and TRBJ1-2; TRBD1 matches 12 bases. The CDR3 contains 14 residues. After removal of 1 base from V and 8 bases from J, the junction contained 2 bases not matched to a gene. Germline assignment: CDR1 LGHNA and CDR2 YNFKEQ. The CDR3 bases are TGTGCCAGCAGCCAAGTGGGACAGGGGGCAGGCTACACCTTC. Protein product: CASSQVGQGAGYTF.

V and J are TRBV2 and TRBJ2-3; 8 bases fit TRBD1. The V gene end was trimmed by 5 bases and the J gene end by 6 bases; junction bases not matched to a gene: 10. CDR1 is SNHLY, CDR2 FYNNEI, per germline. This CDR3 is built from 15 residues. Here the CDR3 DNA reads TGTGCCAGCAGTCACGTTCAGGGGGCACAGGATACGCAGTATTTT. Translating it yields CASSHVQGAQDTQYF.

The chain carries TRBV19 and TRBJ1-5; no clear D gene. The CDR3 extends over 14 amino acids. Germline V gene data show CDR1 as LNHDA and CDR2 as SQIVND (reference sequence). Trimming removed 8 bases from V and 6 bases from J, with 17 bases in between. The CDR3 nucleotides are TGTGCCAGTTCGTCAGGTAGAGGTGCTCAGCCCCAGCATTTT. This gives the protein CASSSGRGAQPQHF.

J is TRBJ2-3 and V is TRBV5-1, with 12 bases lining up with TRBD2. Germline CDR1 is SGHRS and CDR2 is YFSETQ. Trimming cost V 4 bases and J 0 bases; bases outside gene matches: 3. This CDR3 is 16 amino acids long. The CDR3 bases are TGCGCCAGCAGCGAGGGACTAGCGGGTAGCACAGATACGCAGTATTTT. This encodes CASSEGLAGSTDTQYF.

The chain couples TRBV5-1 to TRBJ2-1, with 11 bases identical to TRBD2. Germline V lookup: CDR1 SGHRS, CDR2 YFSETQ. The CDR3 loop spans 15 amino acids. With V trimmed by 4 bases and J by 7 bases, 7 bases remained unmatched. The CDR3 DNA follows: TGCGCCAGCAGCCCAAGACTAGCGGGAATGAATGAGCAGTTCTTC. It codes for CASSPRLAGMNEQFF. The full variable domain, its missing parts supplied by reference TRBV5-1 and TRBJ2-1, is KAGVTQTPRYLIKTRGQQVTLSCSPISGHRSVSWYQQTPGQGLQFLFEYFSETQRNKGNFPGRFSGRQFSNSRSEMNVSTLELGDSALYLCASSPRLAGMNEQFFGPGTRLTVL.

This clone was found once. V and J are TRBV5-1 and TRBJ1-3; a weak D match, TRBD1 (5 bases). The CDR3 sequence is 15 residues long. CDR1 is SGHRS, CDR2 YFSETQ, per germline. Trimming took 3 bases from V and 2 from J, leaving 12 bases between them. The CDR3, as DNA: TGCGCCAGCAGCTACGACAGACTGGCTGGAAACACCATATATTTT. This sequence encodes CASSYDRLAGNTIYF.

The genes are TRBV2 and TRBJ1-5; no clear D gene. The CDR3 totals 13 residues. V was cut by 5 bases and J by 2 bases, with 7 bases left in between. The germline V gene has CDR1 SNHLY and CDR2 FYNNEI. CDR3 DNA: TGTGCCAGCAGTACAGACGGCAATCAGCCCCAGCATTTT. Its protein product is CASSTDGNQPQHF. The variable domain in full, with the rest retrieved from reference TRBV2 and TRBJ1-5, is EPEVTQTPSHQVTQMGQEVILRCVPISNHLYFYWYRQILGQKVEFLVSFYNNEISEKSEIFDDQFSVERPDGSNFTLKIRSTKLEDSAMYFCASSTDGNQPQHFGDGTRLSIL.

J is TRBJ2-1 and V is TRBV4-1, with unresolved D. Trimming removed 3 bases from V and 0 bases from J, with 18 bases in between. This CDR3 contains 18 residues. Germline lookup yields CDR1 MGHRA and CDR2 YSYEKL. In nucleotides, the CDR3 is TGCGCCAGCAGCCAGGCCCCCTCTAGTCTGGGCTCCTACAATGAGCAGTTCTTC. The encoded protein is CASSQAPSSLGSYNEQFF.

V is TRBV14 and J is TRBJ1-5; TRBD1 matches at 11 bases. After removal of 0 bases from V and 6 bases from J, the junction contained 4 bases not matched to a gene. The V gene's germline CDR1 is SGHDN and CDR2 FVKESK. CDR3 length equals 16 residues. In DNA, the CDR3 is TGTGCCAGCAGCCAAGATTTCGGACAGGGGGCTCAGCCCCAGCATTTT. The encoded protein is CASSQDFGQGAQPQHF. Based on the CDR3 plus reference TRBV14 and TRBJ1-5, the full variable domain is EAGVTQFPSHSVIEKGQTVTLRCDPISGHDNLYWYRRVMGKEIKFLLHFVKESKQDESGMPNNRFLAERTGGTYSTLKVQPAELEDSGVYFCASSQDFGQGAQPQHFGDGTRLSIL.

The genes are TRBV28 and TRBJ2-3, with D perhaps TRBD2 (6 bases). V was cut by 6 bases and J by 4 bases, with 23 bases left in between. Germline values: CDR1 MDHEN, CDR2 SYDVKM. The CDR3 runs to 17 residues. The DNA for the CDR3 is TGTGCCAGCAGCCCCCCATGGCGGGGATCATACGCAGATACGCAGTATTTT. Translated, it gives CASSPPWRGSYADTQYF.

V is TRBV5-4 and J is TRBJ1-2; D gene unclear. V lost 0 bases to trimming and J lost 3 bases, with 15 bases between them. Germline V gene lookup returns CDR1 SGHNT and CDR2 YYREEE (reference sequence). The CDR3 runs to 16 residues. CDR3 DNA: TGTGCCAGCAGCTTGGAGTTCGGGGAGGGATACTATGGCTACACCTTC. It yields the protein CASSLEFGEGYYGYTF.

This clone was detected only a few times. The CDR3 DNA is TGTGCCAGTAGTATAGTCCCCAGCCCAACCACAGATACGCAGTATTTT. Residues: CASSIVPSPTTDTQYF. The chain carries TRBV19 and TRBJ2-3; D unresolved. Trimming left V 1 base short and J 2 bases short, with 13 bases between. The CDR3 loop spans 16 amino acids. Germline lookup yields CDR1 LNHDA and CDR2 SQIVND (reference sequence).

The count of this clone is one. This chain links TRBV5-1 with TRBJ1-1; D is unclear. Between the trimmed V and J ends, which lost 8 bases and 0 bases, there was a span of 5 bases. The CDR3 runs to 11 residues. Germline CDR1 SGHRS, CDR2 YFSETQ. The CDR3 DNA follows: TGCGCCAGACACATGAACACTGAAGCTTTCTTT. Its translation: CARHMNTEAFF.

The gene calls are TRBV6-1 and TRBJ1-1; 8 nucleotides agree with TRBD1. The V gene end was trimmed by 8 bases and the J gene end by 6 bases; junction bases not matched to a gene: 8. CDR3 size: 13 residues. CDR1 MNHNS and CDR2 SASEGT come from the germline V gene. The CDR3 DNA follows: TGTGCCAGCGAATGGACAGGGAGCTCTGAAGCTTTCTTT. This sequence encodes CASEWTGSSEAFF.